This TCR beta chain was recorded in a study of cytomegalovirus exposure and HLA in healthy donors. At the level of the study: Of 398 genotyped donors, roughly 81% clustered with self-reported Caucasian donors. Study-level results: In vitro testing confirmed a few CMV-associated chains as specific for CMV antigens.

The PCR contained 60 Vbeta and 13 Jbeta primers. As handled by the study authors: An analysis performed later counted about 80 million unique TCR beta chains (around 11 million of them shared). The repertoire was sequenced with immunoSEQ multiplex PCR; TCRdb's copy has only in-frame clones and lacks some. V and J calls and clone size come straight from that table; D and trimming were deduced from the DNA. The profile covers roughly 120,000 clones, with 76% appearing a single time and less than 2% taken by the ten largest. A remark on this clone: Its antigen remains unknown.

The V end was cut by 0 bases, the J end by 0 bases, with 4 bases between. This CDR3 has 14 residues. Per germline, CDR1 SGHRS and CDR2 YFSETQ. The chain uses TRBV5-1 and TRBJ1-3; D remains ambiguous. The clonotype was recovered from a man in his forties or fifties in good health and CMV-seronegative. The source material was PBMCs. The CDR3 DNA follows: TGCGCCAGCAGCTTGGCCAGCTCTGGAAACACCATATATTTT. Its translation is CASSLASSGNTIYF.